This TCR beta chain appears in the sequencing data of a study of blood T cell repertoires in COVID-19. Study-level information: The analysed material was cDNA or gDNA that came from T cells, B-cell-depleted T cells, or PBMCs.

CDR1 is MDHEN, CDR2 SYDVKM, per germline. This CDR3 region has 13 residues. Trimming left V 5 bases short and J 5 bases short, with 9 bases between. Sequencing used immunoSEQ multiplex PCR; TCRdb keeps in-frame clones, though not all of them. The sample records fewer than 350,000 clones, roughly 88% being singletons. The material sequenced was PBMCs or T cells enriched from blood (not recorded which). This sequence was found in a woman aged 40 to 49 with acute COVID-19. The chain employs TRBV28 and TRBJ1-4; D may be TRBD1 (6 bases). CDR3 loop: CASSTGTNEKLFF. The CDR3 DNA reads as TGTGCCAGCAGTACCGGGACAAATGAAAAACTGTTTTTT.